A single sample gave rise to the 4 T cell receptor beta chains below, sequenced in a study of blood T cell repertoires in COVID-19. Method: immunoSEQ multiplex PCR; TCRdb's copy keeps in-frame clones and lacks some. The data show fewer than 100,000 clones, roughly 88% seen once. Material for sequencing was peripheral blood. These receptors all come from a human donor in a cohort sampled during active COVID-19.

CDR3 in DNA: TGTGCCACCAGTGATGGGTCGATAGCTAAAGAGACCCAGTACTTC. It encodes CATSDGSIAKETQYF. The chain joins TRBV24-1 to TRBJ2-5; D not certain. Between the trimmed V and J ends, which lost 3 bases and 3 bases, there was a span of 13 bases. The CDR3 consists of 15 residues. From germline, CDR1 is KGHDR and CDR2 SFDVKD.

The chain has TRBV6-1 and TRBJ2-5, with TRBD1 as a possible D gene (5 bases). Germline V gives CDR1 MNHNS, CDR2 SASEGT. This CDR3 is built from 13 residues. V was shortened by 2 bases and J by 7 bases, with 11 bases between the two germline ends. CDR3 residues: CASSERPTGTQYF. In DNA form, the CDR3 reads TGTGCCAGCAGTGAAAGGCCCACAGGGACCCAGTACTTC.

V is TRBV5-1 and J is TRBJ1-1, with 8 bases that match TRBD1. The V and J ends lost 6 bases and 4 bases, in that order; junction bases with no gene match: 5. Germline V gene data show CDR1 as SGHRS and CDR2 as YFSETQ. CDR3 length: 13 residues. CDR3 protein: CASTRQGSTEAFF. CDR3 nucleotide sequence: TGCGCCAGCACGCGACAGGGGTCCACTGAAGCTTTCTTT.

The V and J genes are TRBV29-1 and TRBJ1-5; D is ambiguous. CDR3 length equals 12 residues. V lost 4 bases to trimming and J lost 3 bases, with 7 bases between them. Germline lookup yields CDR1 SQVTM and CDR2 ANQGSEA. The CDR3 region is CSVAQNNQPQHF. The CDR3, as DNA: TGCAGCGTTGCCCAGAACAATCAGCCCCAGCATTTT.